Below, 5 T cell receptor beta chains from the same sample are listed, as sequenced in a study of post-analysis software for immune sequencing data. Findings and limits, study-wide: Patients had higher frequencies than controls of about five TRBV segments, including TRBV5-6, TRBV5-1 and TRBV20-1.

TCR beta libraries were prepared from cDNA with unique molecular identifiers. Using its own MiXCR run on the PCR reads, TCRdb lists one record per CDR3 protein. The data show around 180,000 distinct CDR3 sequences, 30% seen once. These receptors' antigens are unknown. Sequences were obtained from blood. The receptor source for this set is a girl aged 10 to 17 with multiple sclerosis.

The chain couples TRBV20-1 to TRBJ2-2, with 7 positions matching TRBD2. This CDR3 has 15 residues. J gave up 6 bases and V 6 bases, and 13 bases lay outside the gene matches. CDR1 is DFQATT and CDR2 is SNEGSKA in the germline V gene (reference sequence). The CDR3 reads CSAPLPGGFAGELFF. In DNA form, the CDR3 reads TGCAGTGCCCCGCTACCGGGGGGTTTCGCCGGGGAGCTGTTTTTT.

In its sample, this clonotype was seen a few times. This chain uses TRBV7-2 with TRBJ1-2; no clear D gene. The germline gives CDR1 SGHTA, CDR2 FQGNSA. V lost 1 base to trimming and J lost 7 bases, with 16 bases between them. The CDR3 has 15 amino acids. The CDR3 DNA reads TGTGCCAGCAGCTTAGTGGGTCGGGAGAGCGGTGGCTACACCTTC. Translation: CASSLVGRESGGYTF.

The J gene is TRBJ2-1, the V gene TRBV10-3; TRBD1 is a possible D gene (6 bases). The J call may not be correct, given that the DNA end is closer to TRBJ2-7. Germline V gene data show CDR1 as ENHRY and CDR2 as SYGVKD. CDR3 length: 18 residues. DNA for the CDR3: TGTGCCATCAGTGAGTCCACCGGGACAAGGGACCCCTACAATGAGCAGTACTTC. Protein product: CAISESTGTRDPYNEQYF.

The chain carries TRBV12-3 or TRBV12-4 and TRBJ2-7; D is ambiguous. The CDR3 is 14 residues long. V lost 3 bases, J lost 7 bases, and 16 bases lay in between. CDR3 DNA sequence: TGTGCCAGCAGTTTTGGGTACTCCTACAATGAGCAGTACTTC. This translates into CASSFGYSYNEQYF.

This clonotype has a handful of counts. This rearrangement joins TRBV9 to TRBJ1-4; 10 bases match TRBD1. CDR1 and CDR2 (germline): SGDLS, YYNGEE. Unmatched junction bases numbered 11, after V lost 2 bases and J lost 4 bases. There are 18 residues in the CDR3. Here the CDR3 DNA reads TGTGCCAGCAGCGTGGGACCGGGACAGGGGTCCCATAATGAAAAACTGTTTTTT. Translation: CASSVGPGQGSHNEKLFF.